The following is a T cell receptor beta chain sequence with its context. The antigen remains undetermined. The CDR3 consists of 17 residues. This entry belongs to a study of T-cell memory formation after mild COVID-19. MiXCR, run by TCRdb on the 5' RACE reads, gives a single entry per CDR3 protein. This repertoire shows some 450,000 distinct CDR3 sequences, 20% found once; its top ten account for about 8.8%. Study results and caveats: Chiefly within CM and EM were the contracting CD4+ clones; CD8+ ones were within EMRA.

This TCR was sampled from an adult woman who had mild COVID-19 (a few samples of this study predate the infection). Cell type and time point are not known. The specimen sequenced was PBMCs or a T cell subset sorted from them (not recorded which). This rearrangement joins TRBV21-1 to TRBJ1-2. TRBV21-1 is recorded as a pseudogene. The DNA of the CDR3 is TGTGCCAGCAGCAAAGTCGTGAGAGGGTCCCTAAACTATGGCTACACCTTC. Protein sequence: CASSKVVRGSLNYGYTF.